Following are 29 T cell receptor beta chains from one sample sequenced in a study of radiation and T cells in renal cell carcinoma. TCRdb's table, derived via immunoSEQ multiplex PCR, lists solely in-frame clones and lacks some. The table records 150,000 to 200,000 clones, around 90% of them present only once. Stated time point: blood 4 weeks post-SBRT, at nephrectomy. Treatment denoted: 15 Gy SBRT to primary tumor, nephrectomy 4 weeks later. The starting material was blood, obtained from a patient whose treatment included radiotherapy and nephrectomy. The receptor set was obtained from a woman between 45 and 60 years old with renal cell carcinoma.

The rearrangement uses TRBV7-6 and TRBJ2-3, with D possibly matching TRBD1 (5 bases). V lost 1 base and J lost 0, with 17 bases in between. Germline CDR1 reads SGHVS; CDR2 reads FNYEAQ. This CDR3 has 18 amino acids. CDR3 DNA sequence: TGTGCCAGCAGCTTAGGACCAGGGCTCTTATCTAGCACAGATACGCAGTATTTT. Protein: CASSLGPGLLSSTDTQYF.

This rearrangement joins TRBV18 to TRBJ2-1; 10 nucleotides match TRBD2. V lost 6 bases, J lost 6 bases, and 5 bases stayed unmatched. The CDR3 is 14 residues long. Germline loops: CDR1 KGHSH, CDR2 LQKENI. This CDR3 is CASSPSGGLNEQFF. CDR3 DNA sequence: TGTGCCAGCTCCCCTAGCGGGGGTCTCAATGAGCAGTTCTTC. The full variable domain, completed using reference TRBV18 and TRBJ2-1, is NAGVMQNPRHLVRRRGQEARLRCSPMKGHSHVYWYRQLPEEGLKFMVYLQKENIIDESGMPKERFSAEFPKEGPSILRIQQVVRGDSAAYFCASSPSGGLNEQFFGPGTRLTVL.

This chain joins TRBV28 and TRBJ1-2; 8 nucleotides match TRBD1. The CDR3 has 21 amino acids. Unmatched junction bases numbered 20, after V lost 2 bases and J lost 0 bases. CDR1 is MDHEN, CDR2 SYDVKM, per germline. The CDR3 protein is CASSLGGGTGEIFTTNYGYTF. The CDR3, as DNA: TGTGCCAGCAGTTTAGGTGGCGGGACAGGCGAGATTTTTACAACTAACTATGGCTACACCTTC.

The V and J genes are TRBV5-6 and TRBJ2-7; TRBD1 matches 8 bases. Germline V gene data show CDR1 as SGHDT and CDR2 as YYEEEE. This CDR3 comprises 14 residues. V shed 5 bases and J 3 bases; nucleotides not matched to a gene: 7. CDR3 nucleotide sequence: TGTGCCAGCAGGAGGACAGGGAGATTCTACGAGCAGTACTTC. Residues: CASRRTGRFYEQYF.

The chain has TRBV7-9 and TRBJ2-3, with 12 positions matching TRBD2. CDR3 size: 15 residues. Germline loops: CDR1 SEHNR, CDR2 FQNEAQ (reference sequence). The V and J ends lost 6 bases and 0 bases, in that order; junction bases with no gene match: 1. The CDR3, as DNA: TGTGCCAGCAGTACTAGCGGGGGGAGCACAGATACGCAGTATTTT. Translation gives CASSTSGGSTDTQYF. Combining the CDR3 with reference TRBV7-9 and TRBJ2-3 gives the whole variable domain DTGVSQNPRHKITKRGQNVTFRCDPISEHNRLYWYRQTLGQGPEFLTYFQNEAQLEKSRLLSDRFSAERPKGSFSTLEIQRTEQGDSAMYLCASSTSGGSTDTQYFGPGTRLTVL.

This chain joins TRBV5-1 and TRBJ2-5; D may correspond to TRBD1 or TRBD2 (5 bases each). From germline, CDR1 is SGHRS and CDR2 YFSETQ. CDR3 length: 15 amino acids. Trimming left V 4 bases short and J 4 bases short, with 17 bases between. CDR3 loop: CASSRGLGPSETQYF. In DNA form, the CDR3 reads TGCGCCAGCAGCCGAGGACTGGGACCCTCAGAGACCCAGTACTTC.

The chain joins TRBV2 to TRBJ2-2, with D unclear. The V and J ends lost 7 bases and 6 bases respectively, with 12 bases between them. The germline V gene has CDR1 SNHLY and CDR2 FYNNEI. This CDR3 is built from 13 residues. The CDR3 is CASNPEAPGELFF. As DNA, the CDR3 is TGTGCCAGCAACCCAGAGGCTCCCGGGGAGCTGTTTTTT.

The chain links TRBV19 to TRBJ2-4; D not certain. Germline V gives CDR1 LNHDA, CDR2 SQIVND (reference sequence). Trimming pared 0 bases from V and 3 bases from J, leaving 9 bases between. The CDR3 has 15 residues. CDR3 sequence (DNA): TGTGCCAGTAGTATAGATGTGTCGGGCAAAAACATTCAGTACTTC. Its translation is CASSIDVSGKNIQYF.

The rearrangement joins TRBV6-1 to TRBJ1-1; D not certain. Per the germline V gene, CDR1 is MNHNS and CDR2 is SASEGT. Trimming pared 8 bases from V and 1 base from J, leaving 5 bases between. The CDR3 totals 11 residues. Here the CDR3 reads CASWENTEAFF. CDR3 in DNA: TGTGCCAGCTGGGAGAACACTGAAGCTTTCTTT.

This sequence joins TRBV28 and TRBJ1-5, with 8 positions matching TRBD1. The CDR3 has 14 residues. The V segment lost 6 bases and the J segment 7 bases; nucleotides outside the gene matches: 8. CDR1 MDHEN and CDR2 SYDVKM come from the germline V gene. In nucleotides, the CDR3 is TGTGCCAGCAGGCCCTCAGGGGGCGGCCAGCCCCAGCATTTT. The encoded protein is CASRPSGGGQPQHF.

This clone was observed once. This sequence joins TRBV1 and TRBJ2-7; the table calls TRBD2, which could not be checked here. TRBV1 represents a pseudogene. The CDR3 has 14 amino acids. CDR3 region: CTSSQDSFSYEQYF. The CDR3 coding sequence is TGCACCAGCAGCCAAGATTCCTTCTCCTACGAGCAGTACTTC.

V usage is TRBV11-3 and J usage is TRBJ2-5, with 7 bases identical to TRBD1. CDR1 is SGHNT, CDR2 YENEEA, per germline. CDR3 size: 15 residues. V lost 3 bases and J lost 5; bases outside the gene matches: 9. CDR3 nucleotides: TGTGCCAGCAGCTTGGGGACAGTCCCCTCTGAGACCCAGTACTTC. The encoded protein is CASSLGTVPSETQYF.

This clone came up once. The chain employs TRBV30 and TRBJ1-2; D gene unclear. With 5 bases removed from V and 2 bases from J, the gap between germline ends came to 6 bases. CDR1 and CDR2 (germline): GTSNPN, SVGIG (reference sequence). CDR3 length: 11 amino acids. The CDR3 loop reads CAWDKNYGYTF. CDR3 nucleotide sequence: TGTGCCTGGGACAAGAACTATGGCTACACCTTC.

The genes are TRBV25-1 and TRBJ2-7; TRBD1 or TRBD2 may be the D gene (6 bases each). V gave up 4 bases and J gave up 2 bases, with 18 bases separating them. Germline assignment: CDR1 MGHDK and CDR2 SYGVNS. This CDR3 is 16 amino acids long. The CDR3 nucleotides are TGTGCCAGCAGTGTGTCTGGAGGGGGGACAACCTACGAGCAGTACTTC. Its translation: CASSVSGGGTTYEQYF.

The V and J genes are TRBV5-1 and TRBJ1-2; D unclear. Germline loops: CDR1 SGHRS, CDR2 YFSETQ. V was cut by 4 bases and J by 4 bases, with 17 bases left in between. The CDR3 sequence is 15 residues long. CDR3 sequence (DNA): TGCGCCAGCAGCCTCCCCGGCCAGGAGCCCTATGGCTACACCTTC. It yields the protein CASSLPGQEPYGYTF.

The V and J genes are TRBV5-4 and TRBJ2-7, with no clear D. In germline, CDR1 is SGHNT, CDR2 YYREEE (reference sequence). Trimming took off 5 bases at V and 0 bases at J, with 6 bases between the two ends. The CDR3 consists of 12 residues. The chain's CDR3 is CASRGVSYEQYF. Here the CDR3 DNA reads TGTGCCAGCAGAGGTGTCTCCTACGAGCAGTACTTC.

The chain combines TRBV9 with TRBJ1-6; D gene unclear. Trimming shortened V by 4 bases and J by 5 bases, and 16 bases separated the two germline ends. The CDR3 has 16 residues. Germline V gene lookup returns CDR1 SGDLS and CDR2 YYNGEE. CDR3 sequence: CASSLQATVHNSPLHF. The CDR3, as DNA: TGTGCCAGCAGCCTACAAGCCACAGTGCATAATTCACCCCTCCACTTT.

V usage is TRBV5-1 and J usage is TRBJ1-1; D ambiguous. The CDR3 is 14 residues long. Trimming removed 0 bases at V and 0 bases at J, with 6 bases between. Germline-derived CDR1 and CDR2 are SGHRS and YFSETQ. The CDR3: CASSLGGLNTEAFF. CDR3 sequence (DNA): TGCGCCAGCAGCTTGGGTGGCCTGAACACTGAAGCTTTCTTT.

The J gene is TRBJ1-2, the V gene TRBV5-1, with 12 positions matching TRBD1. The trim removed 4 bases at V and 13 bases at J, leaving 11 bases unmatched. The CDR3 length is 14 residues. The V gene's germline CDR1 is SGHRS and CDR2 YFSETQ. The CDR3 protein is CASSPARDRGQRTF. CDR3 sequence (DNA): TGCGCCAGCAGCCCGGCCCGGGACAGGGGGCAACGCACCTTC.

This clone was counted a single time. The rearrangement links TRBV5-4 to TRBJ2-5, with TRBD2 as a possible D gene (5 bases). With 1 base removed from V and 4 bases from J, the gap between germline ends came to 11 bases. The CDR3 has 14 amino acids. Per the germline V gene, CDR1 is SGHNT and CDR2 is YYREEE (reference sequence). CDR3 residues: CASSLSPGSETQYF. CDR3 in DNA: TGTGCCAGCAGCTTGTCACCGGGGTCAGAGACCCAGTACTTC. Supplemented by reference TRBV5-4 and TRBJ2-5, the full variable domain reads ETGVTQSPTHLIKTRGQQVTLRCSSQSGHNTVSWYQQALGQGPQFIFQYYREEENGRGNFPPRFSGLQFPNYSSELNVNALELDDSALYLCASSLSPGSETQYFGPGTRLLVL.

The chain couples TRBV5-1 to TRBJ1-2, with 8 bases that match TRBD1. Germline V gene data show CDR1 as SGHRS and CDR2 as YFSETQ. The CDR3 totals 13 residues. The V and J ends lost 2 bases and 8 bases, in that order; junction bases with no gene match: 5. The CDR3, as DNA: TGCGCCAGCAGCTTCGGACAGGGCTTAGGCTACACCTTC. Its protein product is CASSFGQGLGYTF.

V gene TRBV7-3 combines with J gene TRBJ1-1, with 7 bases matching TRBD1. The CDR3 is made up of 13 amino acids. CDR1 SGHTA and CDR2 FQGTGA come from the germline V gene. The V gene end was trimmed by 5 bases and the J gene end by 1 base; junction bases not matched to a gene: 1. The DNA of the CDR3 is TGTGCCAGCAGCGGGACAGAGAACACTGAAGCTTTCTTT. It specifies CASSGTENTEAFF. Combining the CDR3 with reference TRBV7-3 and TRBJ1-1 gives the whole variable domain GAGVSQTPSNKVTEKGKYVELRCDPISGHTALYWYRQSLGQGPEFLIYFQGTGAADDSGLPNDRFFAVRPEGSVSTLKIQRTERGDSAVYLCASSGTENTEAFFGQGTRLTVV.

CDR3 in DNA: TGTGCCAGCAGCTTGATGTTGTCCGATTCACCCCTCCACTTT. This codes for CASSLMLSDSPLHF. J is TRBJ1-6 and V is TRBV5-4; D ambiguous. Germline CDR1 is SGHNT and CDR2 is YYREEE (reference sequence). The CDR3 sequence is 14 residues long. Between the trimmed V and J ends, which lost 1 base and 8 bases, there was a span of 10 bases.

The gene calls are TRBV30 and TRBJ2-5; 10 positions match TRBD2. Germline CDR1 GTSNPN, CDR2 SVGIG (reference sequence). The length of the CDR3 is 14 residues. V was pared by 0 bases and J by 5 bases, with 3 bases of the junction left unmatched. The CDR3 region is CAWSVRTSGETQYF. In DNA form, the CDR3 reads TGTGCCTGGAGTGTAAGGACTAGCGGTGAGACCCAGTACTTC.

The chain uses TRBV5-6 and TRBJ2-5; D may be TRBD2 (7 bases). Germline loops: CDR1 SGHDT, CDR2 YYEEEE. The germline V and J ends were trimmed by 4 bases and 0 bases, with 16 bases remaining between them. CDR3 length equals 16 residues. The DNA of the CDR3 is TGTGCCAGCAGCGGCCCCGCGCGGGGGCACCAAGAGACCCAGTACTTC. Translating it yields CASSGPARGHQETQYF.

The V and J genes are TRBV9 and TRBJ1-1, with D unresolved. The V and J ends lost 4 bases and 4 bases respectively, with 17 bases between them. The CDR3 is made up of 15 amino acids. Germline-derived CDR1 and CDR2 are SGDLS and YYNGEE. In DNA, the CDR3 is TGTGCCAGCAGCTCCCGCCCCGTGGGGAGCACTGAAGCTTTCTTT. Translating it yields CASSSRPVGSTEAFF.

The rearrangement links TRBV7-2 to TRBJ1-1; D not certain. Germline V gene lookup returns CDR1 SGHTA and CDR2 FQGNSA. The germline V and J ends were trimmed by 3 bases and 7 bases, with 9 bases remaining between them. The CDR3 length is 12 residues. CDR3 residues: CASSLLEGEAFF. The CDR3 DNA follows: TGTGCCAGCAGCTTGCTAGAGGGTGAAGCTTTCTTT.

The chain links TRBV7-9 to TRBJ1-1; possibly TRBD1 for D (6 bases). Germline CDR1 is SEHNR and CDR2 is FQNEAQ (reference sequence). V lost 3 bases and J lost 6, with 14 bases in between. CDR3 length equals 14 residues. This CDR3 reads CASSFTGRGAEAFF. CDR3 DNA: TGTGCCAGCAGCTTCACAGGGAGAGGGGCTGAAGCTTTCTTT.

V and J are TRBV6-5 and TRBJ2-7; D is perhaps TRBD1 (6 bases). V was clipped by 5 bases and J by 2 bases, with 7 bases between them. Germline-derived CDR1 and CDR2 are MNHEY and SVGAGI. This CDR3 comprises 12 residues. The CDR3 nucleotides are TGTGCCAGCAGTGGACAGCCCTACGAGCAGTACTTC. Its translation is CASSGQPYEQYF.